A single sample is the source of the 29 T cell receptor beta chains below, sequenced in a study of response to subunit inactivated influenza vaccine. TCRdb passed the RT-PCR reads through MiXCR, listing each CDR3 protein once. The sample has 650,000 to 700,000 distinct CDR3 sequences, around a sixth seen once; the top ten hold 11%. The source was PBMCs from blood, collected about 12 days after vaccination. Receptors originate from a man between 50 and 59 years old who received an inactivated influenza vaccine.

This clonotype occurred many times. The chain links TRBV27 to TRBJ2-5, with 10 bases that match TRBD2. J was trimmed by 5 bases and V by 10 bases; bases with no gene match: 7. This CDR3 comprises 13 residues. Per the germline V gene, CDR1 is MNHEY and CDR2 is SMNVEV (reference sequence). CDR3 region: CATGRAGGETQYF. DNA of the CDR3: TGTGCCACCGGTCGAGCGGGAGGGGAGACCCAGTACTTC.

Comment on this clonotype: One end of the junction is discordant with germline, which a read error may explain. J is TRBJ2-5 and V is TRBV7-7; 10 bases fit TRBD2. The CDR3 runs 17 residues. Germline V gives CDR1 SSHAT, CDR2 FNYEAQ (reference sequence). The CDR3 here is CASSPGSGGAGFETQYF. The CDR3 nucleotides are TGTGCTAGCAGCCCCGGCAGCGGGGGGGCCGGTTTCGAGACCCAGTACTTC. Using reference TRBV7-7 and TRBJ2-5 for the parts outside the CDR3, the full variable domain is GAGVSQSPRYKVTKRGQDVTLRCDPISSHATLYWYQQALGQGPEFLTYFNYEAQPDKSGLPSDRFSAERPEGSISTLTIQRTEQRDSAMYRCASSPGSGGAGFETQYFGPGTRLLVL.

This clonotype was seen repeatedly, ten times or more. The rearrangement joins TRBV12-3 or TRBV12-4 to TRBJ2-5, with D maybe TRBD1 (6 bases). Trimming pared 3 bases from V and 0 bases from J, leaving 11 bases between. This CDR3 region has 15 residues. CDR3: CASSFYRAYQETQYF. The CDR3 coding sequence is TGTGCCAGCAGTTTTTACAGGGCGTACCAAGAGACCCAGTACTTC.

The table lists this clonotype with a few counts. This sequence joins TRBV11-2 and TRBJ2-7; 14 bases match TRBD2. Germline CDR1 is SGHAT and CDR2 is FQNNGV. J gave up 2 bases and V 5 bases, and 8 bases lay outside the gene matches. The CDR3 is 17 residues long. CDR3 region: CASSATSGGAGTYEQYF. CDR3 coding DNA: TGTGCCAGCAGCGCGACTAGCGGGGGGGCTGGAACCTACGAGCAGTACTTC.

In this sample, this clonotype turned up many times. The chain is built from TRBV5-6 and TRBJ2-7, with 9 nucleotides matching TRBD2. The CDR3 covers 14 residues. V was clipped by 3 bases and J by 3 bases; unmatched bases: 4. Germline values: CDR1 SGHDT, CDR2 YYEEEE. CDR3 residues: CASSWASGIYEQYF. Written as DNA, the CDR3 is TGTGCCAGCAGCTGGGCTAGCGGGATCTACGAGCAGTACTTC.

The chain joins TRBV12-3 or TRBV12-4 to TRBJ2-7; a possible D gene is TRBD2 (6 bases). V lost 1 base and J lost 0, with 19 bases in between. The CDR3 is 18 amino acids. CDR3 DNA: TGTGCCAGCAGTTTAGTTAGGGCTCGGGGGTCCTCCTCCTACGAGCAGTACTTC. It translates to CASSLVRARGSSSYEQYF.

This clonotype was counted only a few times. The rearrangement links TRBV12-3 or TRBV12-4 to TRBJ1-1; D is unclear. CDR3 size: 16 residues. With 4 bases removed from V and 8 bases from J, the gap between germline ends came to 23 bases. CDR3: CASSSWTEVRLGEAFF. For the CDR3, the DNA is TGTGCCAGCAGTTCTTGGACCGAAGTCCGTCTCGGAGAAGCTTTCTTT.

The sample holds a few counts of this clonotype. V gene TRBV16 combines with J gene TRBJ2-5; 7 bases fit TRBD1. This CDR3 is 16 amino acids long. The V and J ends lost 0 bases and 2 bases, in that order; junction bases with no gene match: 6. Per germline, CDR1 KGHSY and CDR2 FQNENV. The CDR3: CASSQSRDSPQETQYF. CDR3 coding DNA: TGTGCCAGCAGCCAATCGAGGGACAGTCCACAAGAGACCCAGTACTTC.

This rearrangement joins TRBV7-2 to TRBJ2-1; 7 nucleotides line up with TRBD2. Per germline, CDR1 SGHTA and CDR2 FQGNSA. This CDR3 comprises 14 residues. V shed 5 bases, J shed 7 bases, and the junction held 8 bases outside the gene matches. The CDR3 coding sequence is TGTGCCAGCAGCCGTCAAGGGAGGGGTAATGAGCAGTTCTTC. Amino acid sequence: CASSRQGRGNEQFF.

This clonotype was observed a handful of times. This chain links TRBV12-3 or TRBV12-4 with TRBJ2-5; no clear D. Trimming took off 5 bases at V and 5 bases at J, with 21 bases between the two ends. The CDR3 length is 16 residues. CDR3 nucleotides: TGTGCCAGCAGTCCCGGCGAGAGGAGCCTCAGCGAGACCCAGTACTTC. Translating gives CASSPGERSLSETQYF.

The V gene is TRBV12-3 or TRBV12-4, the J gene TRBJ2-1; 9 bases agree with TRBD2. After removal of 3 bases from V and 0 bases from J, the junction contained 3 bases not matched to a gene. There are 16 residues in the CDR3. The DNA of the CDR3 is TGTGCCAGCAGTTTTCGGCGGGGGGGCTCCTACAATGAGCAGTTCTTC. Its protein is CASSFRRGGSYNEQFF.

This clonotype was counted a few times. The CDR3 protein is CASSQDDRDGRDTQYF. The DNA of the CDR3 is TGCGCCAGCAGCCAAGATGACCGGGACGGTCGGGATACGCAGTATTTT. V is TRBV4-3 and J is TRBJ2-3; D tentatively reads TRBD1 or TRBD2 (5 bases each). Germline loops: CDR1 LGHNA, CDR2 YSLEER. This CDR3 region has 16 residues. The V and J ends lost 0 bases and 6 bases respectively, with 16 bases between them.

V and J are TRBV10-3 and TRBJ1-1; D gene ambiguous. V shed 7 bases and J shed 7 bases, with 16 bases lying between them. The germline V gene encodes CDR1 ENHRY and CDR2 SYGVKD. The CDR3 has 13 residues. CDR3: CAITIQSGGEAFF. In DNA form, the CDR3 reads TGTGCCATCACCATACAATCTGGCGGTGAAGCTTTCTTT.

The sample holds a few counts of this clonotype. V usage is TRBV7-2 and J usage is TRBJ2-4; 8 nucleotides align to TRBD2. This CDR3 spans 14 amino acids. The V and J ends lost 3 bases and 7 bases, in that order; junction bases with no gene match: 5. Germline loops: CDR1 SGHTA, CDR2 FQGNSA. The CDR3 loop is CASSFYGGGNIQYF. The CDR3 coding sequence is TGTGCCAGCAGCTTTTACGGGGGGGGGAACATTCAGTACTTC.

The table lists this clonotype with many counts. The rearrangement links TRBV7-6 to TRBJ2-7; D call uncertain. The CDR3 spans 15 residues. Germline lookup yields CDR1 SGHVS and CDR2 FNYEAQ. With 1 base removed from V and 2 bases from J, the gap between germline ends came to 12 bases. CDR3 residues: CASSLVPSVAYEQYF. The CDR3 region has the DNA TGTGCCAGCAGCTTAGTACCTTCGGTGGCCTACGAGCAGTACTTC.

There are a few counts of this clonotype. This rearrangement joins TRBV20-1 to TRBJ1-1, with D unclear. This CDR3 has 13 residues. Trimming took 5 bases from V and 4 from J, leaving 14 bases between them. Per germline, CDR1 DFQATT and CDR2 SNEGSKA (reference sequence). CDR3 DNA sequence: TGCAGTGCTGGCCGAGACGCGGGCACTGAAGCTTTCTTT. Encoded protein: CSAGRDAGTEAFF.

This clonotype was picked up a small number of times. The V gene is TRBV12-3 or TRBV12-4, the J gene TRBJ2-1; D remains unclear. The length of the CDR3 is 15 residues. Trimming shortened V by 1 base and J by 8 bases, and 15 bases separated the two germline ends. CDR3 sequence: CASSLGSTPRDEQFF. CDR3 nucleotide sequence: TGTGCCAGCAGTTTAGGGTCGACCCCCCGGGATGAGCAGTTCTTC.

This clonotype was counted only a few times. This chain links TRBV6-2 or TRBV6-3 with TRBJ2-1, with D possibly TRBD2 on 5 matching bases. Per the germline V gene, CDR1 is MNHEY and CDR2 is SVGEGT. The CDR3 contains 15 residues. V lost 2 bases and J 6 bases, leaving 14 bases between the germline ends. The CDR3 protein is CASSYLKGRRNEQFF. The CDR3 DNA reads TGTGCCAGCAGTTACCTGAAAGGGAGACGCAATGAGCAGTTCTTC.

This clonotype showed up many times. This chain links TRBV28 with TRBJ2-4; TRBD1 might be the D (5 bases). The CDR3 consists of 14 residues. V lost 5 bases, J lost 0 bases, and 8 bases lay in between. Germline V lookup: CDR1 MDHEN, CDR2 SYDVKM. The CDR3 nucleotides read TGTGCCAGCAGTCTCCAGGGAGCCAAAAACATTCAGTACTTC. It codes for CASSLQGAKNIQYF.

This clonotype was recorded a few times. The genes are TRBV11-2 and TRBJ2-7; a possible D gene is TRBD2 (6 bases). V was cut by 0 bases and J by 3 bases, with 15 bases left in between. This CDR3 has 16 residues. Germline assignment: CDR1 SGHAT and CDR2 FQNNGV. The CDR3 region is CASSLDPNSGVYEQYF. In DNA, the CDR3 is TGTGCCAGCAGCTTAGATCCCAACTCGGGGGTCTACGAGCAGTACTTC.

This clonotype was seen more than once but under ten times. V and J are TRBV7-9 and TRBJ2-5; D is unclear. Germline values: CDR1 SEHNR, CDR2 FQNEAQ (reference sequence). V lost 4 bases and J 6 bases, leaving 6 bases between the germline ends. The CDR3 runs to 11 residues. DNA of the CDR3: TGTGCCAGCAGCTCCAGCCAGACCCAGTACTTC. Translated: CASSSSQTQYF.

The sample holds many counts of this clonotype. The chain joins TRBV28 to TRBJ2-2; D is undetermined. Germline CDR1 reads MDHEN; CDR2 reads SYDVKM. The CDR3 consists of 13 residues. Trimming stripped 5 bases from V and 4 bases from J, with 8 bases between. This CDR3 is CASSPAGTGELFF. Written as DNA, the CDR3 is TGTGCCAGCAGTCCCGCCGGCACCGGGGAGCTGTTTTTT.

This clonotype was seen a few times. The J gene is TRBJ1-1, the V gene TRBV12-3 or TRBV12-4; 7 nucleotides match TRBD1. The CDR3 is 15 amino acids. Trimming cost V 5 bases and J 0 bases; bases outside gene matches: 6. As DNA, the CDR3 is TGTGCCAGCAGTCGCGACAGGGCACTGAACACTGAAGCTTTCTTT. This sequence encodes CASSRDRALNTEAFF.

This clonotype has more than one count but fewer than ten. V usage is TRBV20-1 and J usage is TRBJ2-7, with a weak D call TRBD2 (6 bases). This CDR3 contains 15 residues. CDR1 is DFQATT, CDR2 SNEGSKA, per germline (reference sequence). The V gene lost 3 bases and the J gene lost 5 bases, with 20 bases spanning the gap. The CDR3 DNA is TGCAGTGCTAGCAGGTTGATCGGGAGAATCCACGAGCAGTACTTC. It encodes CSASRLIGRIHEQYF.

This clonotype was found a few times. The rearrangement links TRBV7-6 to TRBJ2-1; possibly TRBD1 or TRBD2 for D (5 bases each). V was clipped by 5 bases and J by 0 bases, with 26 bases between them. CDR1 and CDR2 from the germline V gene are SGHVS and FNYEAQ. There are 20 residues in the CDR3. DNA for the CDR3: TGTGCCAGCAGCCCCGGGTTTGTACCGGGACCCAAGGGCTCCTACAATGAGCAGTTCTTC. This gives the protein CASSPGFVPGPKGSYNEQFF.

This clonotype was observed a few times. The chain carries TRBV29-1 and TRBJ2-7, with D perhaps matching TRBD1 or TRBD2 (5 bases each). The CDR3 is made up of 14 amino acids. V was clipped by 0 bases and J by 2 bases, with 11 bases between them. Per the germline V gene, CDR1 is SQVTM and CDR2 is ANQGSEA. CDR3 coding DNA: TGCAGCGTTGAAGATCGGGACGGAACCTACGAGCAGTACTTC. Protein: CSVEDRDGTYEQYF.

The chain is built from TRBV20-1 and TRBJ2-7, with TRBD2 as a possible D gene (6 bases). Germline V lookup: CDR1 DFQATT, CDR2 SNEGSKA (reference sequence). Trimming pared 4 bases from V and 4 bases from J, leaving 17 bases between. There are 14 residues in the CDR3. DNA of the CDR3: TGCAGTGCTATACCGCCGGCGGGGCTATACGAGCAGTACTTC. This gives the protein CSAIPPAGLYEQYF.

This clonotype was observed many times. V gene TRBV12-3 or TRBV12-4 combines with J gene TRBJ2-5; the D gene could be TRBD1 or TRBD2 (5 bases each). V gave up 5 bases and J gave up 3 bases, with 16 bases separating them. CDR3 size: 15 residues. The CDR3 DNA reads TGTGCCAGCAGTCGTCCCGGGACGGCCGAAGAGACCCAGTACTTC. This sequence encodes CASSRPGTAEETQYF.

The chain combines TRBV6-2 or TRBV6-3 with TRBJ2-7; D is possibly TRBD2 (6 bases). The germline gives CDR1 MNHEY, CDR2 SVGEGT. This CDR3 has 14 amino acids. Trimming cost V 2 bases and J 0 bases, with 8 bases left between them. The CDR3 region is CASSYGGTSYEQYF. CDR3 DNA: TGTGCCAGCAGTTACGGCGGGACCTCCTACGAGCAGTACTTC.